One sample yielded the 27 T cell receptor beta chains listed below, sequenced in a study of cytomegalovirus exposure and HLA in healthy donors. Amplification used 60 Vbeta primers and 13 Jbeta primers. The table came from immunoSEQ multiplex PCR; TCRdb's copy has only in-frame clones and leaves some out. Seen here are approximately 100,000 clones, roughly 74% observed once, and the top ten hold about 1.9%. Material: PBMCs. The receptors shown here come from a middle-aged woman in good health and CMV-seronegative.

The gene calls are TRBV7-8 and TRBJ2-7, with D perhaps matching TRBD1 (5 bases). Germline V lookup: CDR1 SGHVS, CDR2 FQNEAQ. The CDR3 is 12 residues long. V lost 1 base, J lost 9 bases, and 10 bases lay in between. In DNA, the CDR3 is TGTGCCAGCAGCTTAGAAGGGGCCCGGCAGTACTTC. Translated, it gives CASSLEGARQYF.

This chain joins TRBV15 and TRBJ1-4; a possible D gene is TRBD1 (5 bases). Trimming shortened V by 2 bases and J by 7 bases, and 14 bases separated the two germline ends. This CDR3 spans 15 amino acids. The germline CDR1 and CDR2 sequences are LNHNV and YYDKDF (reference sequence). CDR3 DNA sequence: TGTGCCACCAGCAGAACCCCCCAGGGCGGTGAAAAACTGTTTTTT. Its protein is CATSRTPQGGEKLFF.

The gene calls are TRBV7-9 and TRBJ2-2; 7 bases fit TRBD2. This CDR3 region has 18 residues. Germline lookup yields CDR1 SEHNR and CDR2 FQNEAQ (reference sequence). Unmatched junction bases numbered 16, after V lost 2 bases and J lost 7 bases. The CDR3 nucleotides are TGTGCCAGCAGCTTATCACGTTCGGCGGGAGTACCCCACGGGGAGCTGTTTTTT. Encoded protein: CASSLSRSAGVPHGELFF.

V and J are TRBV21-1 and TRBJ2-5; TRBD1 is the table's D call and was not checked against the DNA. The J call may be mistaken, given a closer DNA end match to TRBJ2-7. TRBV21-1 is deemed a pseudogene. There are 14 residues in the CDR3. CDR3 nucleotide sequence: TGTGCCAGCAGAGAGGAGACAGGGGCCTACGAGCAGTACTTC. Translated, it gives CASREETGAYEQYF.

Of note for this clone: Other DNA sequences in the sample encode the same CDR3. As DNA, the CDR3 is TGTGCCAGCAGCTTAGGGAGCTACGAGCAGTACTTC. Its protein is CASSLGSYEQYF. The chain has TRBV7-9 and TRBJ2-7; D remains ambiguous. CDR3 length: 12 residues. Trimming shortened V by 1 base and J by 3 bases, and 4 bases separated the two germline ends. Germline CDR1 SEHNR, CDR2 FQNEAQ (reference sequence).

The rearrangement uses TRBV6-6 and TRBJ2-7; 8 bases fit TRBD1. Germline V lookup: CDR1 MNHNY, CDR2 SVGAGI (reference sequence). Trimming took 2 bases from V and 6 from J; bases not matched to a gene: 6. The CDR3 runs 14 residues. The CDR3 loop reads CASSYAGGSPEQYF. The CDR3 DNA reads TGTGCCAGCAGTTACGCAGGGGGCTCACCCGAGCAGTACTTC.

The chain combines TRBV27 with TRBJ1-2; possibly TRBD1 for D (5 bases). Per germline, CDR1 MNHEY and CDR2 SMNVEV (reference sequence). The CDR3 has 14 residues. Trimming cost V 4 bases and J 2 bases, with 11 bases left between them. CDR3 sequence: CASSSAGLNYGYTF. CDR3 sequence (DNA): TGTGCCAGCAGTTCTGCGGGACTCAACTATGGCTACACCTTC.

The genes are TRBV11-3 and TRBJ2-3; TRBD2 matches 7 bases. CDR1 is SGHNT and CDR2 is YENEEA in the germline V gene. The V gene end was trimmed by 1 base and the J gene end by 8 bases; junction bases not matched to a gene: 6. The CDR3 extends over 14 amino acids. Here the CDR3 reads CASSLGLAGATQYF. CDR3 sequence (DNA): TGTGCCAGCAGCTTAGGTTTGGCGGGAGCTACGCAGTATTTT. Using reference TRBV11-3 and TRBJ2-3 for the parts outside the CDR3, the full variable domain is EAGVVQSPRYKIIEKKQPVAFWCNPISGHNTLYWYLQNLGQGPELLIRYENEEAVDDSQLPKDRFSAERLKGVDSTLKIQPAELGDSAVYLCASSLGLAGATQYFGPGTRLTVL.

V gene TRBV2 combines with J gene TRBJ2-4; possibly TRBD2 for D (6 bases). In germline, CDR1 is SNHLY, CDR2 FYNNEI. This CDR3 region has 13 residues. As DNA, the CDR3 is TGTATCGCGGGGCTCGGTGCGCGAAACATTCAGTACTTC. Translated, it gives CIAGLGARNIQYF.

V is TRBV7-8 and J is TRBJ2-7; 9 nucleotides line up with TRBD1. The CDR3 sequence is 16 residues long. In germline, CDR1 is SGHVS, CDR2 FQNEAQ. Losses at the gene ends were 4 bases for V and 6 bases for J; bases not matched to a gene: 13. The CDR3 spells CASSWYETGGGFEQYF. The CDR3 nucleotides are TGTGCCAGCAGCTGGTATGAGACAGGGGGTGGGTTCGAGCAGTACTTC.

V and J are TRBV6-1 and TRBJ2-5; D gene ambiguous. Trimming shortened V by 5 bases and J by 0 bases, and 10 bases separated the two germline ends. The germline gives CDR1 MNHNS, CDR2 SASEGT. The CDR3 has 14 residues. For the CDR3, the DNA is TGTGCCAGCAGTCGCTCTAGAAACCAAGAGACCCAGTACTTC. Protein sequence: CASSRSRNQETQYF.

The V and J genes are TRBV5-8 and TRBJ2-7; tentatively, D is TRBD1 (6 bases). Germline loops: CDR1 SGHTS, CDR2 YDEGEE. V was shortened by 4 bases and J by 2 bases, with 13 bases between the two germline ends. The CDR3 is 14 residues long. The CDR3 protein is CASSPGTRPYEQYF. CDR3 sequence (DNA): TGTGCCAGCAGCCCAGGGACACGGCCCTACGAGCAGTACTTC.

With regard to this clone: Other DNA sequences within the sample encode an identical CDR3. The chain recombines TRBV5-1 with TRBJ1-6, with D tentatively TRBD1 (5 bases). CDR1 and CDR2 (germline): SGHRS, YFSETQ. The CDR3 extends over 14 amino acids. Trimming took off 4 bases at V and 7 bases at J, with 12 bases between the two ends. This chain's CDR3 is CASSLQDMNSPLHF. Written as DNA, the CDR3 is TGCGCCAGCAGCCTACAGGACATGAATTCACCCCTCCACTTT. Full variable domain (rest looked up from reference TRBV5-1 and TRBJ1-6): KAGVTQTPRYLIKTRGQQVTLSCSPISGHRSVSWYQQTPGQGLQFLFEYFSETQRNKGNFPGRFSGRQFSNSRSEMNVSTLELGDSALYLCASSLQDMNSPLHFGNGTRLTVT.

A single count supports this clone. The V call is TRBV7-6, the J call TRBJ2-7, with a weak D call TRBD1 (5 bases). The CDR3 runs to 15 residues. Trimming removed 1 base from V and 4 bases from J, with 14 bases in between. The germline CDR1 and CDR2 sequences are SGHVS and FNYEAQ. Written as DNA, the CDR3 is TGTGCCAGCAGCTTAGGGTCAGGGATAGCATACGAGCAGTACTTC. It yields the protein CASSLGSGIAYEQYF.

V gene TRBV6-1 combines with J gene TRBJ1-5, with D perhaps matching TRBD1 (5 bases). V gave up 4 bases and J gave up 7 bases, with 14 bases separating them. This CDR3 is built from 14 residues. Germline values: CDR1 MNHNS, CDR2 SASEGT. CDR3 coding DNA: TGTGCCAGCAGTGGGGGGAGGGGAGGGCAGCCCCAGCATTTT. Protein: CASSGGRGGQPQHF.

J is TRBJ2-3 and V is TRBV29-1; D might be TRBD2 (7 bases). CDR3 length: 14 residues. Germline CDR1 is SQVTM and CDR2 is ANQGSEA. Trimming removed 4 bases at V and 6 bases at J, with 17 bases between. DNA of the CDR3: TGCAGCGTTGGAAGGGGGGGGGTGTCGGATACGCAGTATTTT. Translation gives CSVGRGGVSDTQYF.

The V call is TRBV7-9, the J call TRBJ1-1; D is unresolved. V dropped 2 bases and J dropped 4 bases, with 8 bases sitting between them. The V gene's germline CDR1 is SEHNR and CDR2 FQNEAQ (reference sequence). The CDR3 runs 13 residues. The CDR3 region has the DNA TGTGCCAGCAGCTTACGAGGGAGCACTGAAGCTTTCTTT. This sequence encodes CASSLRGSTEAFF.

CDR3 DNA: TGTGCCAGTAGAATGACAGGCTATGGCTACACCTTC. Translated: CASRMTGYGYTF. The chain couples TRBV19 to TRBJ1-2; possible D gene TRBD1, 6 bases. This CDR3 contains 12 residues. The V end was cut by 6 bases, the J end by 4 bases, with 9 bases between. Per germline, CDR1 LNHDA and CDR2 SQIVND (reference sequence).

The chain combines TRBV4-2 with TRBJ1-5, with D unresolved. The CDR3 is 14 amino acids. CDR1 is LGHNA, CDR2 YNFKEQ, per germline. V was trimmed by 4 bases and J by 4 bases, leaving 11 bases between them. This CDR3 reads CASSLREQNQPQHF. CDR3 nucleotides: TGTGCCAGCAGCCTACGGGAGCAAAATCAGCCCCAGCATTTT.

The V gene is TRBV19, the J gene TRBJ2-1; 10 bases align to TRBD2. J gave up 6 bases and V 0 bases, and 5 bases lay outside the gene matches. The CDR3 is 16 residues long. In germline, CDR1 is LNHDA, CDR2 SQIVND (reference sequence). CDR3 sequence reads: CASSIDRLAGANEQFF. The CDR3 DNA follows: TGTGCCAGTAGTATAGATCGGCTAGCGGGAGCCAATGAGCAGTTCTTC.

The CDR3 spells CASSPGQPSTDTQYF. CDR3 nucleotide sequence: TGCGCCAGCAGCCCGGGACAGCCCAGCACAGATACGCAGTATTTT. The rearrangement links TRBV5-1 to TRBJ2-3; TRBD1 aligns across 7 bases. Losses at the gene ends were 4 bases for V and 0 bases for J; bases not matched to a gene: 5. The CDR3 spans 15 residues. The germline V gene has CDR1 SGHRS and CDR2 YFSETQ.

V and J are TRBV5-6 and TRBJ1-5, with 9 bases that match TRBD1. The V segment lost 4 bases and the J segment 7 bases; nucleotides outside the gene matches: 3. The V gene's germline CDR1 is SGHDT and CDR2 YYEEEE. CDR3 size: 13 residues. In DNA form, the CDR3 reads TGTGCCAGCAGCCGGGACAGGGCGCAGCCCCAGCATTTT. It translates to CASSRDRAQPQHF. Full variable domain (outside the CDR3, taken from reference TRBV5-6 and TRBJ1-5): DAGVTQSPTHLIKTRGQQVTLRCSPKSGHDTVSWYQQALGQGPQFIFQYYEEEERQRGNFPDRFSGHQFPNYSSELNVNALLLGDSALYLCASSRDRAQPQHFGDGTRLSIL.

The gene calls are TRBV11-2 and TRBJ2-2, with a possible D match to TRBD1 (5 bases). V dropped 5 bases and J dropped 4 bases, with 14 bases sitting between them. Germline CDR1 reads SGHAT; CDR2 reads FQNNGV. CDR3 length: 15 amino acids. CDR3 sequence: CASSPSLTVTGELFF. CDR3 bases: TGTGCCAGCAGCCCCTCCCTGACAGTCACCGGGGAGCTGTTTTTT.

This clone occurred once. This chain connects TRBV5-5 to TRBJ1-1, with a tentative D call TRBD1 (5 bases). CDR1 SGHKS and CDR2 YYEKEE come from the germline V gene (reference sequence). Trimming took 0 bases from V and 1 from J, leaving 10 bases between them. The CDR3 totals 15 residues. The CDR3 nucleotides read TGTGCCAGCAGCTTGGCGGGCGGGGCGAACACTGAAGCTTTCTTT. This gives the protein CASSLAGGANTEAFF.

V and J are TRBV11-3 and TRBJ2-3; 14 bases agree with TRBD2. The CDR3 length is 19 residues. The germline V gene encodes CDR1 SGHNT and CDR2 YENEEA. V lost 3 bases to trimming and J lost 4 bases; unmatched junction nucleotides: 12. The CDR3 here is CASSFSGTSGGLPADTQYF. CDR3 sequence (DNA): TGTGCCAGCAGCTTCTCCGGGACTAGCGGGGGCCTCCCCGCAGATACGCAGTATTTT.

The chain has TRBV29-1 and TRBJ2-1; possible D gene TRBD2, 5 bases. The CDR3 runs to 10 residues. Germline V CDR1 and CDR2: SQVTM, ANQGSEA. V dropped 4 bases and J dropped 10 bases, with 8 bases sitting between them. CDR3 region: CSVGGYEQFF. The CDR3 bases are TGCAGCGTTGGAGGGTACGAGCAGTTCTTC.

The CDR3 DNA reads TGTGCCAGCTCACTTCCGGGAAGCCTAAGAAACACCATATATTTT. This translates into CASSLPGSLRNTIYF. This chain connects TRBV18 to TRBJ1-3; no definite D call. The CDR3 consists of 15 residues. CDR1 KGHSH and CDR2 LQKENI come from the germline V gene. The V gene lost 4 bases and the J gene lost 5 bases, with 15 bases spanning the gap.